This T cell receptor beta chain came from a study of blood T cell repertoires in COVID-19. V lost 4 bases and J lost 8; bases outside the gene matches: 5. Looked up from germline, CDR1 is SGHRS and CDR2 is YFSETQ. CDR3 length equals 14 residues. Enrollees, about 18 to 89 years old, lived in 25 or so US areas. Produced via immunoSEQ multiplex PCR; TCRdb's table is partial and in-frame only. The data show 200,000 to 250,000 clones, about 90% seen once. Sequenced: PBMCs or T cells enriched from blood (not recorded which). J is TRBJ1-6 and V is TRBV5-1, with 8 bases lining up with TRBD1. The clonotype was recovered from a woman younger than 45 who had been exposed to COVID-19. CDR3 in amino acids: CASSPGTGHSPLHF. The CDR3 region has the DNA TGCGCCAGCAGCCCAGGGACAGGCCATTCACCCCTCCACTTT.